This T cell receptor beta chain derives from a study of molecular identifiers for immune sequencing clone quantification. Across the whole study: Within a replicate experiment, RNA obtained from either around 20,000 or 99,000 naive CD8 cells was divided into five aliquots, and four of those aliquots were then sequenced.

TCR libraries were built in bulk with a published protocol and specific TCR primers. MiXCR, applied by TCRdb to the PCR reads, yields one record per CDR3 protein. Here the sample spans about half a million distinct CDR3 sequences, about a fifth being singletons. Sorting captured naive CD8 T cells as CD8+CD4-CCR7+CD45RA+. This clonotype was recorded at least ten times. Its specificity is not known. Study conclusions and caveats: Shared barcodes on identical TCR molecules could underestimate the sizes of highly expanded clones.

Germline V lookup: CDR1 SEHNR, CDR2 FQNEAQ (reference sequence). The ends were cut back, 5 bases at V and 0 bases at J, with 12 bases in the middle. This CDR3 has 15 residues. This chain uses TRBV7-9 with TRBJ2-3; D call uncertain. The sequencing sample was made of naive CD8+ T cells from blood, with Jurkat cell RNA spiked in. Subset of the sample: FACS-sorted CD8+CD4-CCR7+CD45RA+ naive T cells. The TCR was taken from a human donor in good health. Some libraries in this study had Jurkat cell RNA spiked in. This CDR3 reads CASSLGYGSTDTQYF. As DNA, the CDR3 is TGTGCCAGCAGCCTCGGATACGGTAGCACAGATACGCAGTATTTT.